This T cell receptor (beta chain) was captured in a study of shared clonotypes between healthy human individuals. Trimming cost V 5 bases and J 4 bases, with 21 bases left between them. Germline V gene data show CDR1 as SEHNR and CDR2 as FQNEAQ (reference sequence). The CDR3 is made up of 16 amino acids. The data were produced by immunoSEQ multiplex PCR, yet TCRdb's version contains in-frame clones alone and is incomplete. The data show fewer than 1.8 million clones, with approximately 98.5% seen just once and over 0.3% held by the top ten. Those who donated, Caucasian adults without exception, all lived in Nashville, Tennessee. Findings and limits, study-wide: A few donors had 4% to 5% of their naive CD4 clonotypes in common.

A remark on this clone: Its antigen is as yet unknown.

This chain connects TRBV7-9 to TRBJ2-7; TRBD2 might be the D (6 bases). Sequencing input: naive CD4+ T cells sorted from blood. This sample's subset: CD45RA+ positively selected. The source is a man aged 30 to 39 in good health. As DNA, the CDR3 is TGTGCCAGCAGCCCCACCTCCGGGACTCTAAGGTACGAGCAGTACTTC. This codes for CASSPTSGTLRYEQYF.